Below are 7 T cell receptor beta chains sequenced from a single sample in a study of OX40 agonist ivuxolimab in advanced cancers. Data came from immunoSEQ multiplex PCR; TCRdb stores just in-frame clones and leaves some out. The sample holds more than 15,000 clones; around 69% are singletons and the top ten take roughly 26%. The sequenced sample was CD4+ or CD8+ T cells sorted from blood, obtained in a trial of the OX40 agonist ivuxolimab. All receptors come from an adult with an advanced solid tumor such as melanoma, head and neck, liver or kidney cancer.

Note on this clone: One end of the junction varies from germline; a read error may be responsible. The chain joins TRBV6-1 to TRBJ1-2; 8 nucleotides align to TRBD1. The CDR3 sequence is 13 residues long. CDR1 MNHNS and CDR2 SASEGT come from the germline V gene. The CDR3 is CASREGQGHGYTF. The CDR3 DNA reads TGTGCCAGCAGGGAAGGACAGGGACATGGCTACACCTTC.

This chain joins TRBV10-3 and TRBJ2-7; either TRBD1 or TRBD2 may fit D (6 bases each). The CDR3 extends over 17 amino acids. Germline CDR1 is ENHRY and CDR2 is SYGVKD. V dropped 0 bases and J dropped 1 base, with 16 bases sitting between them. This CDR3 reads CAISESGAGTFSYEQYF. The CDR3 DNA reads as TGTGCCATCAGTGAGTCGGGGGCGGGGACCTTTTCCTACGAGCAGTACTTC.

The chain recombines TRBV30 with TRBJ2-1; D remains ambiguous. Trimming pared 0 bases from V and 0 bases from J, leaving 6 bases between. Germline values: CDR1 GTSNPN, CDR2 SVGIG (reference sequence). The CDR3 runs to 14 residues. The DNA for the CDR3 is TGTGCCTGGAGTGTCGTGGGCTCCTACAATGAGCAGTTCTTC. Protein product: CAWSVVGSYNEQFF.

The chain links TRBV27 to TRBJ1-2, with 10 bases lining up with TRBD1. The V gene end was trimmed by 4 bases and the J gene end by 4 bases; junction bases not matched to a gene: 6. The CDR3 totals 15 residues. The germline CDR1 and CDR2 sequences are MNHEY and SMNVEV (reference sequence). CDR3 sequence reads: CASSSTGGLVYGYTF. DNA of the CDR3: TGTGCCAGCAGTTCGACAGGGGGCCTCGTCTATGGCTACACCTTC.

This rearrangement joins TRBV7-6 to TRBJ2-5; the D gene is possibly TRBD1 (5 bases). Trimming pared 2 bases from V and 4 bases from J, leaving 11 bases between. Germline V gives CDR1 SGHVS, CDR2 FNYEAQ. This CDR3 comprises 14 residues. CDR3 protein: CASSLPRVSETQYF. The CDR3 region has the DNA TGTGCCAGCAGCTTACCCAGGGTGTCAGAGACCCAGTACTTC.

The rearrangement links TRBV11-2 to TRBJ2-7, with TRBD2 as a possible D gene (6 bases). Germline CDR1 SGHAT, CDR2 FQNNGV. Trimming shortened V by 5 bases and J by 2 bases, and 13 bases separated the two germline ends. This CDR3 has 14 residues. The CDR3 loop is CASSISGLAYEQYF. In DNA form, the CDR3 reads TGTGCCAGCAGCATTAGCGGCTTGGCCTACGAGCAGTACTTC. Based on the CDR3 plus reference TRBV11-2 and TRBJ2-7, the full variable domain is EAGVAQSPRYKIIEKRQSVAFWCNPISGHATLYWYQQILGQGPKLLIQFQNNGVVDDSQLPKDRFSAERLKGVDSTLKIQPAKLEDSAVYLCASSISGLAYEQYFGPGTRLTVT.

This chain uses TRBV11-2 with TRBJ2-7; D may be TRBD1 (6 bases). This CDR3 region has 12 residues. Per germline, CDR1 SGHAT and CDR2 FQNNGV. The V and J ends lost 8 bases and 2 bases respectively, with 10 bases between them. CDR3 loop: CASGGGAYEQYF. CDR3 nucleotides: TGTGCCAGCGGGGGCGGAGCCTACGAGCAGTACTTC.